This entry lists 31 T cell receptor beta chains sequenced from one sample in a study of graft-versus-host responses after intestinal transplantation. For these TCRs, the target antigens are not known. Libraries were prepared by immunoSEQ multiplex PCR; TCRdb keeps only in-frame clonotypes and omits some of them. The sample has 95,000 to 130,000 clones; about nine tenths are singletons. The sequencing here drew on unstimulated CD4+ T cells sorted from spleen or lymph node cells, taken before intestinal transplant. The receptors here all came from a human donor who received an intestinal transplant.

The V call is TRBV10-2, the J call TRBJ2-7; tentatively, D is TRBD2 (5 bases). The V end was cut by 3 bases, the J end by 4 bases, with 16 bases between. Germline CDR1 reads WSHSY; CDR2 reads SAAADI. The length of the CDR3 is 15 residues. Here the CDR3 DNA reads TGCGCCAGCAGTGACCGGGCACATGGGAGTTACGAGCAGTACTTC. Translating gives CASSDRAHGSYEQYF.

The chain carries TRBV7-9 and TRBJ2-7, with D possibly TRBD1 on 5 matching bases. Deletions cut 1 base from V and 9 bases from J, with 13 bases between. This CDR3 region has 13 residues. The germline V gene encodes CDR1 SEHNR and CDR2 FQNEAQ (reference sequence). The CDR3 spells CASSLDGPQGQYF. The CDR3 nucleotides read TGTGCCAGCAGCTTAGACGGGCCCCAGGGGCAGTACTTC.

V gene TRBV7-9 combines with J gene TRBJ2-3, with a weak D call TRBD1 (5 bases). Germline values: CDR1 SEHNR, CDR2 FQNEAQ (reference sequence). The V end lost 2 bases, the J end lost 4 bases, and 10 bases lay between the germline ends. The CDR3 totals 14 residues. The DNA of the CDR3 is TGTGCCAGCAGCTTACAGGGTTGGGCAGATACGCAGTATTTT. Its protein is CASSLQGWADTQYF.

V usage is TRBV19 and J usage is TRBJ2-4; 7 nucleotides agree with TRBD1. The CDR3 extends over 15 amino acids. Germline V gene sequence: CDR1 LNHDA, CDR2 SQIVND (reference sequence). Trimming at V came to 5 bases and at J to 0 bases, leaving 4 bases not matched to a gene. The CDR3 protein is CASSWDRLAKNIQYF. The DNA of the CDR3 is TGTGCCAGTAGTTGGGACAGACTAGCCAAAAACATTCAGTACTTC.

The chain employs TRBV5-6 and TRBJ1-2, with no clear D. V was pared by 4 bases and J by 0 bases, with 7 bases between. CDR1 SGHDT and CDR2 YYEEEE come from the germline V gene. The CDR3 covers 13 residues. The CDR3 sequence is CASSRSANYGYTF. The CDR3 DNA is TGTGCCAGCAGCCGATCAGCTAACTATGGCTACACCTTC.

The chain carries TRBV14 and TRBJ1-1; no clear D gene. Germline lookup yields CDR1 SGHDN and CDR2 FVKESK. Deletions cut 5 bases from V and 0 bases from J, with 13 bases between. The CDR3 has 15 residues. CDR3 protein: CASSGTRTMNTEAFF. In nucleotides, the CDR3 is TGTGCCAGCAGCGGAACTAGGACCATGAACACTGAAGCTTTCTTT.

The chain links TRBV15 to TRBJ2-5, with TRBD2 identical over 8 bases. The end of the DNA fits TRBJ2-7 better, so the J call may be wrong. The CDR3 is made up of 16 amino acids. Looked up from germline, CDR1 is LNHNV and CDR2 is YYDKDF (reference sequence). The CDR3, as DNA: TGTGCCACCAGCAGAGGGACTAGCCCATTCTCCTACGAGCAGTACTTC. This translates into CATSRGTSPFSYEQYF.

The J gene is TRBJ1-5, the V gene TRBV7-8; no definite D call. Germline CDR1 is SGHVS and CDR2 is FQNEAQ. The CDR3 length is 15 residues. Trimming stripped 1 base from V and 6 bases from J, with 13 bases between. The CDR3 DNA reads TGTGCCAGCAGCTTAGAGGGAGTTCCCCGTCAGCCCCAGCATTTT. Protein sequence: CASSLEGVPRQPQHF.

With respect to this clone: This sample includes further DNA sequences coding for the same CDR3. This rearrangement joins TRBV18 to TRBJ1-2; 8 positions match TRBD1. The CDR3 consists of 15 residues. In germline, CDR1 is KGHSH, CDR2 LQKENI. Unmatched junction bases numbered 5, after V lost 0 bases and J lost 5 bases. The CDR3 region is CASSPPGQGAYGYTF. The CDR3 nucleotides are TGTGCCAGCTCACCACCCGGACAGGGAGCGTATGGCTACACCTTC.

The chain recombines TRBV9 with TRBJ2-1; 10 bases fit TRBD2. Germline V gene sequence: CDR1 SGDLS, CDR2 YYNGEE. V was clipped by 0 bases and J by 10 bases; unmatched bases: 4. The CDR3 runs 14 residues. DNA of the CDR3: TGTGCCAGCAGCGTAGTGGGGACTAGCGAAGAGCAGTTCTTC. It codes for CASSVVGTSEEQFF.

The chain is built from TRBV4-3 and TRBJ2-1, with D perhaps matching TRBD2 (6 bases). Germline V lookup: CDR1 LGHNA, CDR2 YSLEER. The CDR3 loop spans 19 amino acids. V dropped 0 bases and J dropped 1 base, with 19 bases sitting between them. CDR3 sequence reads: CASSQDPAGRPSSYNEQFF. The CDR3 DNA sequence: TGCGCCAGCAGCCAAGATCCGGCGGGGCGCCCTTCTTCCTACAATGAGCAGTTCTTC.

This chain joins TRBV20-1 and TRBJ1-2; no clear D gene. Trimming stripped 5 bases from V and 6 bases from J, with 7 bases between. Looked up from germline, CDR1 is DFQATT and CDR2 is SNEGSKA (reference sequence). This CDR3 contains 10 residues. CDR3 DNA sequence: TGCAGTGCTTACAGAAATGGCTACACCTTC. Encoded protein: CSAYRNGYTF.

This chain joins TRBV10-2 and TRBJ2-7; maybe TRBD1 (5 bases). With 5 bases removed from V and 5 bases from J, the gap between germline ends came to 10 bases. The CDR3 sequence is 12 residues long. Germline CDR1 and CDR2: WSHSY and SAAADI. The CDR3: CASSSQGDEQYF. As DNA, the CDR3 is TGCGCCAGCAGTTCTCAGGGTGACGAGCAGTACTTC.

The V and J genes are TRBV14 and TRBJ2-5, with D possibly matching TRBD2 (5 bases). The CDR3 is 16 residues long. CDR1 SGHDN and CDR2 FVKESK come from the germline V gene. V was trimmed by 5 bases and J by 2 bases, leaving 18 bases between them. As DNA, the CDR3 is TGTGCCAGCAGCTTGGGTGATAGCGCTATACAAGAGACCCAGTACTTC. Its translation is CASSLGDSAIQETQYF.

The chain has TRBV7-9 and TRBJ2-2; a weak D match, TRBD2 (7 bases). Per germline, CDR1 SEHNR and CDR2 FQNEAQ (reference sequence). This CDR3 contains 16 residues. V lost 4 bases and J 4 bases, leaving 16 bases between the germline ends. The CDR3 region has the DNA TGTGCCAGCAGCTACCAGGGGAGGGTTCCCACCGGGGAGCTGTTTTTT. Its protein is CASSYQGRVPTGELFF. The full variable domain, in which reference TRBV7-9 and TRBJ2-2 provide the parts outside the CDR3, is DTGVSQNPRHKITKRGQNVTFRCDPISEHNRLYWYRQTLGQGPEFLTYFQNEAQLEKSRLLSDRFSAERPKGSFSTLEIQRTEQGDSAMYLCASSYQGRVPTGELFFGEGSRLTVL.

The rearrangement joins TRBV12-5 to TRBJ2-1, with a possible D match to TRBD1 (5 bases). CDR1 LGHNT and CDR2 FRNRAP come from the germline V gene. The CDR3 is made up of 15 amino acids. V was pared by 6 bases and J by 3 bases, with 15 bases between. The DNA for the CDR3 is TGTGCTAGTGGGCCTAACAGGTTTAACTACAATGAGCAGTTCTTC. Its protein product is CASGPNRFNYNEQFF. Supplemented by reference TRBV12-5 and TRBJ2-1, the full variable domain reads DARVTQTPRHKVTEMGQEVTMRCQPILGHNTVFWYRQTMMQGLELLAYFRNRAPLDDSGMPKDRFSAEMPDATLATLKIQPSEPRDSAVYFCASGPNRFNYNEQFFGPGTRLTVL.

This chain joins TRBV7-2 and TRBJ1-1, with D tentatively TRBD1 (6 bases). The germline gives CDR1 SGHTA, CDR2 FQGNSA. V was shortened by 1 base and J by 7 bases, with 19 bases between the two germline ends. The CDR3 extends over 16 amino acids. The CDR3 region is CASSLGGGGALGEAFF. Written as DNA, the CDR3 is TGTGCCAGCAGCTTAGGGGGTGGGGGGGCCCTCGGTGAAGCTTTCTTT.

The chain employs TRBV11-2 and TRBJ1-1, with D perhaps TRBD1 (6 bases). Per the germline V gene, CDR1 is SGHAT and CDR2 is FQNNGV. V was pared by 2 bases and J by 3 bases, with 10 bases between. The CDR3 contains 14 residues. DNA of the CDR3: TGTGCCAGCAGCTTATTTCGGACAGACACTGAAGCTTTCTTT. This translates into CASSLFRTDTEAFF.

The V call is TRBV5-6, the J call TRBJ1-1; D possibly corresponds to TRBD1 (5 bases). With 1 base removed from V and 6 bases from J, the gap between germline ends came to 13 bases. The CDR3 is 14 amino acids. Looked up from germline, CDR1 is SGHDT and CDR2 is YYEEEE. The chain's CDR3 is CASSLSGRGPEAFF. CDR3 DNA sequence: TGTGCCAGCAGCTTGTCAGGGCGGGGCCCTGAAGCTTTCTTT. Full variable domain (outside the CDR3, taken from reference TRBV5-6 and TRBJ1-1): DAGVTQSPTHLIKTRGQQVTLRCSPKSGHDTVSWYQQALGQGPQFIFQYYEEEERQRGNFPDRFSGHQFPNYSSELNVNALLLGDSALYLCASSLSGRGPEAFFGQGTRLTVV.

This chain joins TRBV7-6 and TRBJ2-1; 12 positions match TRBD1. V was clipped by 6 bases and J by 6 bases; unmatched bases: 6. Germline CDR1 is SGHVS and CDR2 is FNYEAQ. CDR3 length: 15 residues. The CDR3 sequence is CASSIRDRGLNEQFF. The CDR3 coding sequence is TGTGCCAGCAGTATTCGGGACAGGGGGCTCAATGAGCAGTTCTTC.

This clone was seen a single time. The chain combines TRBV4-1 with TRBJ1-1; 9 nucleotides agree with TRBD1. The CDR3 length is 16 residues. Per germline, CDR1 MGHRA and CDR2 YSYEKL. The trim removed 1 base at V and 7 bases at J, leaving 10 bases unmatched. The CDR3 DNA sequence: TGCGCCAGCAGCCAAGCAAAGGGACAGGGACGATTTGAAGCTTTCTTT. This encodes CASSQAKGQGRFEAFF.

This chain uses TRBV6-5 with TRBJ1-1; D is ambiguous. Germline V gene sequence: CDR1 MNHEY, CDR2 SVGAGI. This CDR3 region has 15 residues. Trimming pared 2 bases from V and 3 bases from J, leaving 13 bases between. CDR3 region: CASSYLAGWDTEAFF. CDR3 in DNA: TGTGCCAGCAGTTACCTCGCGGGCTGGGACACTGAAGCTTTCTTT.

Here the CDR3 reads CASTYRYTMNTEAFF. The CDR3 nucleotides are TGTGCCAGCACCTACAGGTATACCATGAACACTGAAGCTTTCTTT. This chain connects TRBV6-6 to TRBJ1-1; tentative D call: TRBD1 (5 bases). The ends were cut back, 7 bases at V and 0 bases at J, with 15 bases in the middle. This CDR3 is 15 amino acids long. Germline V CDR1 and CDR2: MNHNY, SVGAGI (reference sequence).

This clone was recorded a few times. CDR3 sequence: CASSYWGGGASHEQFF. The CDR3 bases are TGTGCCAGCAGTTACTGGGGCGGGGGGGCCTCCCATGAGCAGTTCTTC. The chain is built from TRBV6-6 and TRBJ2-1, with 9 bases aligning to TRBD2. The germline V gene has CDR1 MNHNY and CDR2 SVGAGI (reference sequence). J was trimmed by 8 bases and V by 1 base; bases with no gene match: 9. The CDR3 runs to 16 residues.

The gene calls are TRBV18 and TRBJ1-1; 8 bases line up with TRBD1. The CDR3 spans 16 residues. V was pared by 3 bases and J by 0 bases, with 6 bases of the junction left unmatched. Germline-derived CDR1 and CDR2 are KGHSH and LQKENI. CDR3 protein: CASSPGQGWLNTEAFF. The CDR3 nucleotides read TGTGCCAGCTCACCCGGACAGGGATGGCTGAACACTGAAGCTTTCTTT.

This sequence joins TRBV2 and TRBJ2-7; 10 nucleotides align to TRBD2. The trim removed 6 bases at V and 5 bases at J, leaving 7 bases unmatched. Germline V CDR1 and CDR2: SNHLY, FYNNEI. The CDR3 loop spans 14 amino acids. For the CDR3, the DNA is TGTGCCAGCAGCGGGGGACTAGCGTTACACGAGCAGTACTTC. This encodes CASSGGLALHEQYF.

J is TRBJ2-2 and V is TRBV11-2, with a tentative D call TRBD1 (6 bases). Germline V gene sequence: CDR1 SGHAT, CDR2 FQNNGV. The CDR3 is made up of 13 amino acids. Trimming left V 8 bases short and J 6 bases short, with 13 bases between. CDR3 loop: CASGQGTSGELFF. The CDR3 nucleotides read TGTGCCAGCGGCCAGGGGACCTCCGGGGAGCTGTTTTTT.

The rearrangement uses TRBV27 and TRBJ2-4; D may be TRBD2 (6 bases). CDR1 MNHEY and CDR2 SMNVEV come from the germline V gene (reference sequence). The CDR3 totals 15 residues. Trimming removed 3 bases from V and 3 bases from J, with 12 bases in between. CDR3 in amino acids: CASSLEGSGKNIQYF. Written as DNA, the CDR3 is TGTGCCAGCAGTTTGGAGGGTAGTGGCAAAAACATTCAGTACTTC.

The chain is built from TRBV30 and TRBJ1-4; TRBD1 aligns across 7 bases. The V gene's germline CDR1 is GTSNPN and CDR2 SVGIG (reference sequence). The CDR3 extends over 13 amino acids. V was clipped by 5 bases and J by 6 bases; unmatched bases: 6. CDR3 in amino acids: CAWADRRHEKLFF. The CDR3 DNA follows: TGTGCCTGGGCGGACAGGAGGCATGAAAAACTGTTTTTT.

The genes are TRBV6-6 and TRBJ2-1, with 8 bases fitting TRBD1. Germline assignment: CDR1 MNHNY and CDR2 SVGAGI (reference sequence). Trimming cost V 9 bases and J 9 bases; bases outside gene matches: 10. This CDR3 is 13 amino acids long. CDR3 loop: CASALRGRIEQFF. DNA of the CDR3: TGTGCCAGTGCTCTCAGGGGGCGGATTGAGCAGTTCTTC.

The chain carries TRBV5-1 and TRBJ2-5, with 9 bases fitting TRBD2. V shed 4 bases and J 4 bases; nucleotides not matched to a gene: 8. The CDR3 sequence is 15 residues long. CDR1 is SGHRS and CDR2 is YFSETQ in the germline V gene. The CDR3 DNA reads TGCGCCAGCAGCCCATTAGCGGGAGTGGGAGAGACCCAGTACTTC. It encodes CASSPLAGVGETQYF.